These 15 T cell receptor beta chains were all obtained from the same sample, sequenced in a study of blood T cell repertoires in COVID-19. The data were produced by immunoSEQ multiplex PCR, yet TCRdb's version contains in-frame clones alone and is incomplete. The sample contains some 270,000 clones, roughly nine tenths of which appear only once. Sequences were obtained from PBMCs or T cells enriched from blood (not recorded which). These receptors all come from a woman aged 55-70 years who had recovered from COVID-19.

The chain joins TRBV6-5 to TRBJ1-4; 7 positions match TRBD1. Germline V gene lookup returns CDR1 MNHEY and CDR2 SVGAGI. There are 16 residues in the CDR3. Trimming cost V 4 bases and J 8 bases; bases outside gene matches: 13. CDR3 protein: CASSSYLTGLSEKLFF. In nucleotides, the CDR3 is TGTGCCAGCAGTTCGTATTTGACAGGGTTAAGCGAAAAACTGTTTTTT.

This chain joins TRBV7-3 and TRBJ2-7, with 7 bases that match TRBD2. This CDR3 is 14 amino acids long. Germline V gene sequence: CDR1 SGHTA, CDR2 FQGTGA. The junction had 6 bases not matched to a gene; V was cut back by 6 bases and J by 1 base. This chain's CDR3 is CASRGASGSYEQYF. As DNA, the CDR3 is TGTGCCAGCAGAGGGGCTAGCGGATCCTACGAGCAGTACTTC.

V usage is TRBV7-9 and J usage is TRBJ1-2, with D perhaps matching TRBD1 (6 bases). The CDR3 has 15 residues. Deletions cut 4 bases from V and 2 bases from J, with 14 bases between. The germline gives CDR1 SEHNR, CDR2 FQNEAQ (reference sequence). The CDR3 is CASSSIQGMNYGYTF. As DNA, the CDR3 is TGTGCCAGCAGCTCAATACAGGGAATGAACTATGGCTACACCTTC.

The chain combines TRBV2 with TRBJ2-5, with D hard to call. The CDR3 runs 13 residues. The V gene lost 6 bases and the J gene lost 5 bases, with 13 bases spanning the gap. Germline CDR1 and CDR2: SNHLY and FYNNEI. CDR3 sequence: CASRANPQETQYF. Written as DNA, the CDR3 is TGTGCCAGCAGGGCCAACCCGCAGGAGACCCAGTACTTC.

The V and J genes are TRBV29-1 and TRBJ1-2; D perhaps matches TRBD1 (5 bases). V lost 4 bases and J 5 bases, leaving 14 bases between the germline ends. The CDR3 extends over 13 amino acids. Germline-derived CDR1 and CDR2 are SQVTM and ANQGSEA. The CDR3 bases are TGCAGCGTTGTAAGGACCGGGGGGTATGGCTACACCTTC. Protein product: CSVVRTGGYGYTF.

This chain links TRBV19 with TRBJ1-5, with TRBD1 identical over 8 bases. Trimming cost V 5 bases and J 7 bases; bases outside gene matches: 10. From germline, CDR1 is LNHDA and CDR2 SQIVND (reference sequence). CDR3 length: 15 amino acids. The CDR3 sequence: CASSPQRQGLQPQHF. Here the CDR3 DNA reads TGTGCCAGTAGTCCCCAAAGACAGGGGCTCCAGCCCCAGCATTTT.

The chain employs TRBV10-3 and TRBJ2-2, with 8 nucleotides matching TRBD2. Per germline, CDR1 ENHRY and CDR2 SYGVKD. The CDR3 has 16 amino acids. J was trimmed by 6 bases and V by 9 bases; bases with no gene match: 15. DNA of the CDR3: TGTGCCATAGCAATAGGACTAGCAAGATCCCCCGGGGAGCTGTTTTTT. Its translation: CAIAIGLARSPGELFF.

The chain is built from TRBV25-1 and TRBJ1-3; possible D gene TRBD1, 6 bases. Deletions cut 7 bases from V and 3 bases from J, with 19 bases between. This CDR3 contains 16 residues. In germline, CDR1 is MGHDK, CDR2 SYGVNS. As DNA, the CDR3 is TGTGCCAGCATACTCGAGGGGGGGGCTAGTGGAAACACCATATATTTT. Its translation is CASILEGGASGNTIYF.

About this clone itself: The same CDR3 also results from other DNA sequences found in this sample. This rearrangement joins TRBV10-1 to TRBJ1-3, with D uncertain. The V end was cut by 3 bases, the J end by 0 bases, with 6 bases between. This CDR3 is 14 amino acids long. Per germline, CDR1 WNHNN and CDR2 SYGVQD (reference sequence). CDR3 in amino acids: CASSDGSSGNTIYF. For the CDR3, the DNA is TGCGCCAGCAGTGATGGGAGCTCTGGAAACACCATATATTTT.

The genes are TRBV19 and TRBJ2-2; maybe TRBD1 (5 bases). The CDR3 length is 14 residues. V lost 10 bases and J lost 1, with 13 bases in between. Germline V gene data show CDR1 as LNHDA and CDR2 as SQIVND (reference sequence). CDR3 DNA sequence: TGTGCCACCCGGACATCGAGGAACACCGGGGAGCTGTTTTTT. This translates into CATRTSRNTGELFF.

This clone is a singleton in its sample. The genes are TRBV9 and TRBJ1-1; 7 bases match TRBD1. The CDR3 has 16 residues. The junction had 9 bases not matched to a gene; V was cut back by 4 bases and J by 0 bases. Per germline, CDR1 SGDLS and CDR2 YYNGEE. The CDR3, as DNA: TGTGCCAGCAGCCCCTCGACAGGGATTGTGAACACTGAAGCTTTCTTT. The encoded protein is CASSPSTGIVNTEAFF.

CDR3 residues: CASSLWRVGEKLFF. The CDR3 DNA sequence: TGTGCCAGCAGCTTATGGAGGGTCGGTGAAAAACTGTTTTTT. The rearrangement links TRBV7-9 to TRBJ1-4, with D unclear. Trimming pared 2 bases from V and 7 bases from J, leaving 11 bases between. The CDR3 covers 14 residues. Germline CDR1 is SEHNR and CDR2 is FQNEAQ (reference sequence).

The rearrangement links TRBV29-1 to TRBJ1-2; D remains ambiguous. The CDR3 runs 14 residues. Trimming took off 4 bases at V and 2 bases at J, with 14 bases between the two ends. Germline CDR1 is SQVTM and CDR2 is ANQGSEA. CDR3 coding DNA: TGCAGCGTTGGATCGACCGGGTTCAACTATGGCTACACCTTC. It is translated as CSVGSTGFNYGYTF. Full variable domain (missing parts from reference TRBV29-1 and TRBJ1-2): SAVISQKPSRDICQRGTSLTIQCQVDSQVTMMFWYRQQPGQSLTLIATANQGSEATYESGFVIDKFPISRPNLTFSTLTVSNMSPEDSSIYLCSVGSTGFNYGYTFGSGTRLTVV.

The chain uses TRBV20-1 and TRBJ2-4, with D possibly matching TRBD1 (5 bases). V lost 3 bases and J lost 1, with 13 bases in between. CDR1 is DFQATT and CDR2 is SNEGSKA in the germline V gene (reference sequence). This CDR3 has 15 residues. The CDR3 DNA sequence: TGCAGTGCTAGTAATCCAGGGAAGGCCAAAAACATTCAGTACTTC. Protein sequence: CSASNPGKAKNIQYF.

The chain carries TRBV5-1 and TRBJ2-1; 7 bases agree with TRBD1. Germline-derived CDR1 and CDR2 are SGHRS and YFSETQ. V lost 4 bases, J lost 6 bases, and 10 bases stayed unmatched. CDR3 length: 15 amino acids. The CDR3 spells CASSDRLTGSNEQFF. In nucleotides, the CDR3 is TGCGCCAGCAGCGACCGACTGACAGGGAGCAATGAGCAGTTCTTC.